This T cell receptor beta chain came from a study of beta chain features in type 1 diabetes. Study information: Comparable age, gender and cell yields were observed in patients relative to healthy donors. Whole-study findings and limits: There was a moderate but significant shortening of TCRB CDR3s in all four CD4+ subsets of Type 1 diabetes patients.

Expressed TCRB transcripts were sequenced because the entire RNA isolate underwent reverse transcription. Naive, central memory and regulatory T cell samples averaged around 3.5 million immunoSEQ reads each. Assay: immunoSEQ multiplex PCR; the TCRdb copy retains only in-frame clones and omits some. The sample comprises fewer than 400,000 clones, over 7% of which are singletons, and around 1% rests with the top ten. This CDR3 has 15 amino acids. V lost 3 bases, J lost 6 bases, and 18 bases lay in between. CDR1 is GTSNPN, CDR2 SVGIG, per germline (reference sequence). This clone has just a few counts. Antigen specificity is unknown.

The specimen was central memory CD4+ T cells from blood. The sequence derives from a man younger than 40 with type 1 diabetes. The chain employs TRBV30 and TRBJ2-1; perhaps TRBD2 as D (5 bases). In nucleotides, the CDR3 is TGTGCCTGGAGCGCCGGGGAAAATTCGTTCAATGAGCAGTTCTTC. It is translated as CAWSAGENSFNEQFF.